These 19 T cell receptor beta chains originate from one sample sequenced in a study of CD8+ T cells in alopecia areata. As for treatment: oral pan-JAK inhibitor, 5-10 mg twice daily. Reverse transcribed after extraction, RNA yielded cDNA as the sequencing template. Sequenced by immunoSEQ multiplex PCR; TCRdb stores in-frame clones only, minus some. The sample includes about 210,000 clones, 50% to 70% of them seen just once. The specimen comprised CD4+ T cells sorted from blood, sampled at week 4, from a patient treated with tofacitinib. Every receptor here comes from a human donor with alopecia areata.

The chain is built from TRBV25-1 and TRBJ2-6; D ambiguous. The V end lost 2 bases, the J end lost 1 base, and 9 bases lay between the germline ends. The CDR3 sequence is 16 residues long. The V gene's germline CDR1 is MGHDK and CDR2 SYGVNS. The chain's CDR3 is CASSEVSSSGANVLTF. The CDR3 DNA is TGTGCCAGCAGTGAAGTGTCGTCATCTGGGGCCAACGTCCTGACTTTC.

This clone appeared a few times. CDR3 loop: CASSLDPSGTGYGYTF. CDR3 bases: TGTGCCAGCAGCTTAGACCCGAGCGGGACAGGGTATGGCTACACCTTC. V and J are TRBV7-2 and TRBJ1-2; 9 nucleotides line up with TRBD1. This CDR3 has 16 amino acids. V gave up 1 base and J gave up 5 bases; unmatched junction bases: 8. Germline lookup yields CDR1 SGHTA and CDR2 FQGNSA.

The V call is TRBV10-3, the J call TRBJ2-1; D might be TRBD2 (5 bases). Germline CDR1 and CDR2: ENHRY and SYGVKD. The V end lost 0 bases, the J end lost 16 bases, and 13 bases lay between the germline ends. The CDR3 extends over 12 amino acids. The CDR3 protein is CAISESPGFPFF. CDR3 in DNA: TGTGCCATCAGTGAGTCGCCGGGATTCCCTTTCTTC.

This rearrangement joins TRBV9 to TRBJ2-2; D call uncertain. Trimming removed 0 bases at V and 7 bases at J, with 4 bases between. The CDR3 contains 12 residues. Germline V gene data show CDR1 as SGDLS and CDR2 as YYNGEE. CDR3 in amino acids: CASSVGDGELFF. The DNA of the CDR3 is TGTGCCAGCAGCGTAGGGGACGGGGAGCTGTTTTTT.

The rearrangement joins TRBV25-1 to TRBJ1-6, with D possibly TRBD1 on 5 matching bases. This CDR3 spans 13 amino acids. The germline V gene has CDR1 MGHDK and CDR2 SYGVNS. Trimming removed 3 bases from V and 9 bases from J, with 9 bases in between. CDR3 loop: CASSDRAASPLHF. The CDR3 DNA sequence: TGTGCCAGCAGTGACAGGGCGGCTTCACCCCTCCACTTT. Drawing the rest from reference TRBV25-1 and TRBJ1-6, the complete variable domain is EADIYQTPRYLVIGTGKKITLECSQTMGHDKMYWYQQDPGMELHLIHYSYGVNSTEKGDLSSESTVSRIRTEHFPLTLESARPSHTSQYLCASSDRAASPLHFGNGTRLTVT.

This rearrangement joins TRBV15 to TRBJ1-4; D is possibly TRBD1 (5 bases). The germline CDR1 and CDR2 sequences are LNHNV and YYDKDF (reference sequence). CDR3 size: 18 residues. Between the trimmed V and J ends, which lost 2 bases and 0 bases, there was a span of 16 bases. CDR3 sequence: CATSRPRAGTATNEKLFF. The CDR3 region has the DNA TGTGCCACCAGCAGACCCAGGGCAGGGACGGCAACTAATGAAAAACTGTTTTTT.

The chain employs TRBV25-1 and TRBJ1-6; 9 bases align to TRBD1. The CDR3 contains 14 residues. Germline loops: CDR1 MGHDK, CDR2 SYGVNS. With 6 bases clipped from V and 8 bases from J, the junction kept 5 bases outside the gene matches. CDR3 sequence: CASSSQGAYSPLHF. In DNA form, the CDR3 reads TGTGCCAGCAGCTCACAGGGGGCTTATTCACCCCTCCACTTT.

The V gene is TRBV30, the J gene TRBJ2-2; 8 bases fit TRBD1. CDR1 is GTSNPN and CDR2 is SVGIG in the germline V gene (reference sequence). The CDR3 loop spans 13 amino acids. After removal of 5 bases from V and 2 bases from J, the junction contained 1 base not matched to a gene. For the CDR3, the DNA is TGTGCCTGGGGACAGGGTAACACCGGGGAGCTGTTTTTT. It is translated as CAWGQGNTGELFF.

This clone was found many times. The sample holds other DNA sequences that translate to the same CDR3. The J gene is TRBJ2-4, the V gene TRBV25-1; possibly TRBD2 for D (6 bases). This CDR3 comprises 14 residues. V lost 2 bases to trimming and J lost 1 base, with 6 bases between them. The germline V gene encodes CDR1 MGHDK and CDR2 SYGVNS. CDR3 nucleotides: TGTGCCAGCAGTGAAGGGGGGGCCAAAAACATTCAGTACTTC. This encodes CASSEGGAKNIQYF. The complete variable domain, with remaining parts taken from reference TRBV25-1 and TRBJ2-4, reads EADIYQTPRYLVIGTGKKITLECSQTMGHDKMYWYQQDPGMELHLIHYSYGVNSTEKGDLSSESTVSRIRTEHFPLTLESARPSHTSQYLCASSEGGAKNIQYFGAGTRLSVL.

CDR3 in DNA: TGTGCCTGGAGTGTACTAACCGGGATCGGCGACGAGCAGTACTTC. Amino acids: CAWSVLTGIGDEQYF. V usage is TRBV30 and J usage is TRBJ2-7; perhaps TRBD2 as D (5 bases). This CDR3 contains 15 residues. Deletions cut 0 bases from V and 5 bases from J, with 17 bases between. CDR1 GTSNPN and CDR2 SVGIG come from the germline V gene (reference sequence).

The chain links TRBV25-1 to TRBJ2-1; 8 nucleotides agree with TRBD2. The CDR3 runs 15 residues. In germline, CDR1 is MGHDK, CDR2 SYGVNS. With 3 bases clipped from V and 7 bases from J, the junction kept 8 bases outside the gene matches. CDR3 in DNA: TGTGCCAGCAGTGACGGGGGGGCCCTCGGTAATGAGCAGTTCTTC. This gives the protein CASSDGGALGNEQFF. Drawing the rest from reference TRBV25-1 and TRBJ2-1, the complete variable domain is EADIYQTPRYLVIGTGKKITLECSQTMGHDKMYWYQQDPGMELHLIHYSYGVNSTEKGDLSSESTVSRIRTEHFPLTLESARPSHTSQYLCASSDGGALGNEQFFGPGTRLTVL.

This clone showed up just once. V usage is TRBV27 and J usage is TRBJ2-7; D remains unclear. V was pared by 3 bases and J by 2 bases, with 8 bases between. This CDR3 has 13 amino acids. Per the germline V gene, CDR1 is MNHEY and CDR2 is SMNVEV (reference sequence). Here the CDR3 reads CASSFAAAYEQYF. CDR3 DNA sequence: TGTGCCAGCAGTTTCGCGGCAGCCTACGAGCAGTACTTC.

The gene calls are TRBV6-6 and TRBJ2-7; no clear D gene. The CDR3 is made up of 13 amino acids. V was clipped by 7 bases and J by 6 bases, with 16 bases between them. Germline values: CDR1 MNHNY, CDR2 SVGAGI (reference sequence). The CDR3 protein is CASKQMGFLEQYF. As DNA, the CDR3 is TGTGCCAGCAAGCAGATGGGTTTTCTCGAGCAGTACTTC.

V and J are TRBV4-3 and TRBJ1-1; D is perhaps TRBD1 (5 bases). Germline V lookup: CDR1 LGHNA, CDR2 YSLEER. V lost 1 base to trimming and J lost 4 bases, with 16 bases between them. This CDR3 spans 16 amino acids. In DNA form, the CDR3 reads TGCGCCAGCAGCCAAGTGGGCTTCGGGGGTAGCACTGAAGCTTTCTTT. The encoded protein is CASSQVGFGGSTEAFF.

The CDR3 loop reads CASSEGAGEKLFF. The CDR3 DNA is TGTGCCAGCAGTGAGGGTGCAGGTGAAAAACTGTTTTTT. The chain carries TRBV6-1 and TRBJ1-4; no firm D call. The ends were cut back, 3 bases at V and 7 bases at J, with 9 bases in the middle. The V gene's germline CDR1 is MNHNS and CDR2 SASEGT. The CDR3 length is 13 residues.

With respect to this clone: This specimen includes other DNA sequences encoding the same CDR3. The rearrangement joins TRBV5-1 to TRBJ1-6; D unclear. The CDR3 is 14 residues long. Deletions cut 0 bases from V and 7 bases from J, with 8 bases between. Germline assignment: CDR1 SGHRS and CDR2 YFSETQ. The CDR3 DNA follows: TGCGCCAGCAGCTTGGCCCGGGAAAATTCACCCCTCCACTTT. It codes for CASSLARENSPLHF.

In its sample, this clone was seen a few times. The J gene is TRBJ1-2, the V gene TRBV4-3; maybe TRBD1 (5 bases). The V end lost 0 bases, the J end lost 5 bases, and 10 bases lay between the germline ends. Germline V gene lookup returns CDR1 LGHNA and CDR2 YSLEER. The CDR3 length is 14 residues. CDR3 nucleotide sequence: TGCGCCAGCAGCCAAGATGGGCCAGGGTATGGCTACACCTTC. Translating it yields CASSQDGPGYGYTF.

This rearrangement joins TRBV4-3 to TRBJ2-1; D possibly matches TRBD1 or TRBD2 (5 bases each). This CDR3 contains 13 residues. In germline, CDR1 is LGHNA, CDR2 YSLEER. Trimming removed 2 bases from V and 8 bases from J, with 10 bases in between. CDR3 amino acids: CASSQPGTHEQFF. The CDR3 coding sequence is TGCGCCAGCAGCCAACCCGGGACGCATGAGCAGTTCTTC.

The chain recombines TRBV27 with TRBJ1-2; 11 bases line up with TRBD1. With 8 bases clipped from V and 7 bases from J, the junction kept 9 bases outside the gene matches. The CDR3 runs 14 residues. In germline, CDR1 is MNHEY, CDR2 SMNVEV (reference sequence). The CDR3 spells CASGRGQGAGGYTF. In DNA form, the CDR3 reads TGTGCCAGCGGACGTGGACAGGGGGCGGGTGGCTACACCTTC.